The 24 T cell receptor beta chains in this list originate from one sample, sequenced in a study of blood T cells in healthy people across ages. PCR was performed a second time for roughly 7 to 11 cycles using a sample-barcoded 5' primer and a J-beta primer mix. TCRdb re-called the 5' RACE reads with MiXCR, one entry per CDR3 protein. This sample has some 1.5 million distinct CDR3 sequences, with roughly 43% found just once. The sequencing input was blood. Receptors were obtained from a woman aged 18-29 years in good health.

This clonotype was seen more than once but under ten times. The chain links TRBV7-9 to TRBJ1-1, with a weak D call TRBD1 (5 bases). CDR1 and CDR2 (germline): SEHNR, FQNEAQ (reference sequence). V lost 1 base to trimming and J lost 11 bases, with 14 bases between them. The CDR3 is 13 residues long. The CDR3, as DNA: TGTGCCAGCAGCTTAGGGGGGAAACACGGGGCTTTCTTT. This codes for CASSLGGKHGAFF.

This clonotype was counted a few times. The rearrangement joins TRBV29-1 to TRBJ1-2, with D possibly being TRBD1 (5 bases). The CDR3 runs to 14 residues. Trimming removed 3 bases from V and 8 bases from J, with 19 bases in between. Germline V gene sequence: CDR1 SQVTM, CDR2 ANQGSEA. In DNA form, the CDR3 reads TGCAGCGTTGATGAGTCCTCAATGGACAAAGGCTACACCTTC. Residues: CSVDESSMDKGYTF.

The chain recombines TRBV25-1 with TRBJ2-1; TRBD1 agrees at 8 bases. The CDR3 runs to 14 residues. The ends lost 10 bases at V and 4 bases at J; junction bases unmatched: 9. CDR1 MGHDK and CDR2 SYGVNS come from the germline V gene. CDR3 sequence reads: CATRGTGPYNEQFF. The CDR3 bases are TGTGCCACAAGGGGGACAGGTCCTTACAATGAGCAGTTCTTC.

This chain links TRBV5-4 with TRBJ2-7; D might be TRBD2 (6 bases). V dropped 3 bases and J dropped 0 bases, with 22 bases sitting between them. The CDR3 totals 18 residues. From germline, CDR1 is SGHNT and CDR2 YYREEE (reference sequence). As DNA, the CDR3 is TGTGCCAGCAGCTCCAAAAAAACTCTAGCGCTAAGCTCCTACGAGCAGTACTTC. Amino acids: CASSSKKTLALSSYEQYF.

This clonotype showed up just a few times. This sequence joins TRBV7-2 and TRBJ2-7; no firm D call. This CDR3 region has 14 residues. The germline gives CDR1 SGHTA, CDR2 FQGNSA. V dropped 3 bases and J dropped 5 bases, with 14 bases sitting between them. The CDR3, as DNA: TGTGCCAGCAGCTTCGGCGCTCTCGCGGACGAGCAGTACTTC. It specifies CASSFGALADEQYF.

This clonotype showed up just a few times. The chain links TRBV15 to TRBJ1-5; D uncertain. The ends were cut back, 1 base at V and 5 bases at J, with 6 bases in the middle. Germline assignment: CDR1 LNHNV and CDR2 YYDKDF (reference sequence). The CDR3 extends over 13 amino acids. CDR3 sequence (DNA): TGTGCCACCAGCAGAGGAGGGTATCAGCCCCAGCATTTT. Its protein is CATSRGGYQPQHF.

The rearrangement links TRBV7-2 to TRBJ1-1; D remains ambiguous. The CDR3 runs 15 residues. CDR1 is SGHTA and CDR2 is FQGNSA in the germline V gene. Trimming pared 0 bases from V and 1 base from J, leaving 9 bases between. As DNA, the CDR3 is TGTGCCAGCAGCTTAGCCCCCGTAAGGAACACTGAAGCTTTCTTT. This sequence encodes CASSLAPVRNTEAFF.

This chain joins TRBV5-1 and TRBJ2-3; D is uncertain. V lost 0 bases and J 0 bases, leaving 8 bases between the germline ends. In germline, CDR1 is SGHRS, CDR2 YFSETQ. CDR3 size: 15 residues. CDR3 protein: CASSLVGPSTDTQYF. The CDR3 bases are TGCGCCAGCAGCTTGGTTGGACCTAGCACAGATACGCAGTATTTT.

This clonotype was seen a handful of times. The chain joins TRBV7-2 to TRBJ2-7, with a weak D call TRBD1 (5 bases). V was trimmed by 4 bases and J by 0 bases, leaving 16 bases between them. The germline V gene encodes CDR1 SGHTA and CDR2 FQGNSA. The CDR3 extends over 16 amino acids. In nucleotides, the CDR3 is TGTGCCAGCAGCTCACAGACCGCAGGGTACTCCTACGAGCAGTACTTC. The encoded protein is CASSSQTAGYSYEQYF.

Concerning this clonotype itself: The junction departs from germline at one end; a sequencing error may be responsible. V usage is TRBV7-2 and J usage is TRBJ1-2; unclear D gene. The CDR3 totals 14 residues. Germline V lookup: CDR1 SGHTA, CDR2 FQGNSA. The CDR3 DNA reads TGTGCCGGCAGCCCCCGGGCCGATGTCTATGGCTACACCTTC. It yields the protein CAGSPRADVYGYTF.

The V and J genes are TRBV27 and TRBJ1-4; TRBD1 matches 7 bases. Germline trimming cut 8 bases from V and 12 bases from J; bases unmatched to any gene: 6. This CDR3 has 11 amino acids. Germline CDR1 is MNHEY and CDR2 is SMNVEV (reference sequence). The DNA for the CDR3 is TGTGCCAGCGGTACCGGGACAGAACTGTTTTTT. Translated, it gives CASGTGTELFF.

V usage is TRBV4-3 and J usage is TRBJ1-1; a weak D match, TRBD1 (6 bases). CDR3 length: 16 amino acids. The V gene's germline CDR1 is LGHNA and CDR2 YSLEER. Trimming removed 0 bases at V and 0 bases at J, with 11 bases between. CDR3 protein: CASSQDRGALNTEAFF. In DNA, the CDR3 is TGCGCCAGCAGCCAAGATAGGGGGGCGCTGAACACTGAAGCTTTCTTT.

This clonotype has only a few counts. CDR3 sequence reads: CSVEGHHYEQYF. As DNA, the CDR3 is TGCAGCGTTGAAGGACACCACTACGAGCAGTACTTC. The V call is TRBV29-1, the J call TRBJ2-4; no firm D call. The tail of the sequence fits TRBJ2-7 better, so the J call may be wrong. This CDR3 spans 12 amino acids. In germline, CDR1 is SQVTM, CDR2 ANQGSEA.

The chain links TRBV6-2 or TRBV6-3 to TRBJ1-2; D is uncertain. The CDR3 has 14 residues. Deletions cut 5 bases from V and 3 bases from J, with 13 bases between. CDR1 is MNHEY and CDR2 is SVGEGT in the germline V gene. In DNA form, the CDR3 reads TGTGCCAGCAGTGAATCCCAAAGGGACTATGGCTACACCTTC. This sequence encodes CASSESQRDYGYTF.

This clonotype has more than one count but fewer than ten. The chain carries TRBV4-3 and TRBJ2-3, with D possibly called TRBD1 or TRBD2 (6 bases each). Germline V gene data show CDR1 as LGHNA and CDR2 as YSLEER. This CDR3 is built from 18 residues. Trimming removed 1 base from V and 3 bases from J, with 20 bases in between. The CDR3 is CASSQVGGEGGRTDTQYF. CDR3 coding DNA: TGCGCCAGCAGCCAAGTAGGGGGAGAGGGGGGAAGGACAGATACGCAGTATTTT.

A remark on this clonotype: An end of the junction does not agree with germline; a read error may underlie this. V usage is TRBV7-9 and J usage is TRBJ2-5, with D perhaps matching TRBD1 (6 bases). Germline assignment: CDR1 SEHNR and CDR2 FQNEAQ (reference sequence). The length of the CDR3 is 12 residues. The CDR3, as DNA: TGTGCCAGCAGCCCACAGGGTTACGAGCAGTCCTTC. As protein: CASSPQGYEQSF.

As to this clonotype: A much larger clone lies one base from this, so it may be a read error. The chain's CDR3 is CASNLAVNTGELFF. The CDR3 nucleotides read TGCGCCAGCAACTTGGCGGTGAACACCGGGGAGCTGTTTTTT. The chain is built from TRBV5-1 and TRBJ2-2, with D uncertain. This CDR3 is 14 amino acids long. Germline CDR1 is SGHRS and CDR2 is YFSETQ.

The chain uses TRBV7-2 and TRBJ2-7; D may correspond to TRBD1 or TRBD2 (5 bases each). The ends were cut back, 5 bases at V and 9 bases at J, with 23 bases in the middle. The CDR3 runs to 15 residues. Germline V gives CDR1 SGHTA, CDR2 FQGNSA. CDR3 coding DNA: TGTGCCAGCAGCGACAGAGGGAATCCCTACGAGTGGCAGTACTTC. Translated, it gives CASSDRGNPYEWQYF.

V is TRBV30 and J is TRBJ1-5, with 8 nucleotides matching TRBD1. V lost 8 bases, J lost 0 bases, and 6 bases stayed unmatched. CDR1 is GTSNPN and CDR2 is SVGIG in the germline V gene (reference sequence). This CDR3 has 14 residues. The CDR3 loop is CASGQGLSNQPQHF. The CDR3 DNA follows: TGTGCCAGCGGACAGGGTCTTAGCAATCAGCCCCAGCATTTT.

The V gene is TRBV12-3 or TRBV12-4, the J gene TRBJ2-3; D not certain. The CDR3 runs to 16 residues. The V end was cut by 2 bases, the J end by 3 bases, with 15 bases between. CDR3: CASSLIPRARTDTQYF. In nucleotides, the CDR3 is TGTGCCAGCAGTTTAATCCCGCGAGCTAGAACAGATACGCAGTATTTT.

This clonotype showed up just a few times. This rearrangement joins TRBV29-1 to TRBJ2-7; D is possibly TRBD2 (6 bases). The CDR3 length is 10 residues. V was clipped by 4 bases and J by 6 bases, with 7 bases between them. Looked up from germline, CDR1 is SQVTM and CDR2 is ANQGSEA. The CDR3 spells CSVASAEQYF. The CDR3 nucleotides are TGCAGCGTTGCTAGCGCCGAGCAGTACTTC.

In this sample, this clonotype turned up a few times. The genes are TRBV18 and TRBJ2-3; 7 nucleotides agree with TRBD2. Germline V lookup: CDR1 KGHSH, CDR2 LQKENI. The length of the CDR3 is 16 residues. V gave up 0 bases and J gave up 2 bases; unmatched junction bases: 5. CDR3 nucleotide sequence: TGTGCCAGCTCACCACCAGCGGGGTACTCCACAGATACGCAGTATTTT. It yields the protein CASSPPAGYSTDTQYF.

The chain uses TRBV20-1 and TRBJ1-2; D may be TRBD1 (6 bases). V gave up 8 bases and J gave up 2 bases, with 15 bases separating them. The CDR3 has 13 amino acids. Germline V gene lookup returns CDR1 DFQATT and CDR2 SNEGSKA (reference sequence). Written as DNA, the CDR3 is TGCAGTATAACGTTGGACAGAAACTATGGCTACACCTTC. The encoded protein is CSITLDRNYGYTF.

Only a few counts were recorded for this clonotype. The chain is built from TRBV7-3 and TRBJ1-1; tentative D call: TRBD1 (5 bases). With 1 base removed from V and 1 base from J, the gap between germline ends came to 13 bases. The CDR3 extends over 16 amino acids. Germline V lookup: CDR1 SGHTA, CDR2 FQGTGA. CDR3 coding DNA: TGTGCCAGCAGCTTAATATTAGCAGGGCCGAACACTGAAGCTTTCTTT. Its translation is CASSLILAGPNTEAFF.